This is a list of T cell receptor beta chains from one sample in a study of cytomegalovirus exposure and HLA in healthy donors. Generated by immunoSEQ multiplex PCR, the TCRdb table keeps only in-frame clones and is missing some. There are fewer than 300,000 clones in the sample; 86% occur only once, and around 4% lies in the top ten. Sequenced material: PBMCs. Receptors were obtained from a man aged 40-50 years in good health and CMV-seropositive. The CDR3 runs from the conserved cysteine through the conserved F or W. D genes are given only for firm matches. Rows may omit the clone size; those that give it use once, few, many or a size class.

d_call	clone_size	v_call	j_call	cdr3_aa	cdr3_nt
TRBD1	-	TRBV27	TRBJ2-1	CASSLGGTGTNNEQFF	TGTGCCAGCAGTTTAGGTGGGACAGGGACTAACAATGAGCAGTTCTTC
-	once	TRBV6-7	TRBJ1-2	CASSYPTGCDGYTF	TGTGCCAGCAGTTACCCTACAGGGTGTGACGGCTACACCTTC
TRBD2	-	TRBV28	TRBJ2-1	CASSLTGLAGVSSYNEQFF	TGTGCCAGCAGTTTAACCGGACTAGCGGGAGTATCTAGCTACAATGAGCAGTTCTTC
TRBD2	-	TRBV11-2	TRBJ2-2	CASSPRLARGGELFF	TGTGCCAGCAGCCCGAGACTAGCAAGGGGCGGGGAGCTGTTTTTT
-	-	TRBV6-6	TRBJ2-7	CASRRDSGGSYEQYF	TGTGCCAGCAGGAGGGACTCCGGAGGGTCCTACGAGCAGTACTTC
-	-	TRBV21-1	TRBJ2-3	CASSDRLAASTDTQYF	TGTGCCAGCAGCGACCGACTAGCGGCAAGCACAGATACGCAGTATTTT
-	-	TRBV18	TRBJ2-7	CASSPLESSYEQYF	TGTGCCAGCTCACCACTCGAGAGCTCCTACGAGCAGTACTTC
-	few	TRBV5-1	TRBJ1-1	CASSFTGTGNTEAFF	TGCGCCAGCAGCTTTACAGGGACGGGGAACACTGAAGCTTTCTTT
TRBD1	few	TRBV2	TRBJ1-2	CASSIQGAVSQGGYTF	TGTGCCAGCAGTATACAGGGGGCGGTTAGCCAAGGAGGCTACACCTTC
-	few	TRBV6-6	TRBJ1-5	CASRVTFSDQPQHF	TGTGCCAGCAGGGTGACTTTTTCGGATCAGCCCCAGCATTTT
TRBD1	-	TRBV7-2	TRBJ2-7	CASSLGTGWGGEQYF	TGTGCCAGCAGCTTAGGGACAGGGTGGGGTGGCGAGCAGTACTTC
TRBD2	-	TRBV6-5	TRBJ2-1	CASSYGGSSYNEQFF	TGTGCCAGCAGTTACGGCGGGAGCTCCTACAATGAGCAGTTCTTC
TRBD1	-	TRBV6-5	TRBJ2-7	CASGQGVPYEQYF	TGTGCCAGCGGGCAGGGGGTTCCCTACGAGCAGTACTTC
-	-	TRBV19	TRBJ2-1	CASAGSSYNEQFF	TGTGCCAGCGCTGGGAGCTCCTACAATGAGCAGTTCTTC